Reported below is one T cell receptor beta chain. Assignment of participants to cohorts was predicated upon participant-reported clinical history. A case of COVID-19 had been met by exposed participants within 2 weeks before study entry. Assay: immunoSEQ multiplex PCR; the TCRdb copy retains only in-frame clones and omits some. The profile shows 120,000 to 150,000 clones, about 90% of them singletons. This CDR3 has 15 amino acids. Germline values: CDR1 SNHLY, CDR2 FYNNEI. Trimming at V came to 3 bases and at J to 9 bases, leaving 9 bases not matched to a gene. These data are taken from a study of blood T cell repertoires in COVID-19.

The TCR was taken from a woman aged 40 to 50 who had been exposed to COVID-19. The chain carries TRBV2 and TRBJ2-5, with 11 positions matching TRBD2. Material: PBMCs or T cells enriched from blood (not recorded which). The CDR3 DNA reads TGTGCCAGCAGTGAGAGACTAGCGGGGTTCGGGGCCCAGTACTTC. It yields the protein CASSERLAGFGAQYF.